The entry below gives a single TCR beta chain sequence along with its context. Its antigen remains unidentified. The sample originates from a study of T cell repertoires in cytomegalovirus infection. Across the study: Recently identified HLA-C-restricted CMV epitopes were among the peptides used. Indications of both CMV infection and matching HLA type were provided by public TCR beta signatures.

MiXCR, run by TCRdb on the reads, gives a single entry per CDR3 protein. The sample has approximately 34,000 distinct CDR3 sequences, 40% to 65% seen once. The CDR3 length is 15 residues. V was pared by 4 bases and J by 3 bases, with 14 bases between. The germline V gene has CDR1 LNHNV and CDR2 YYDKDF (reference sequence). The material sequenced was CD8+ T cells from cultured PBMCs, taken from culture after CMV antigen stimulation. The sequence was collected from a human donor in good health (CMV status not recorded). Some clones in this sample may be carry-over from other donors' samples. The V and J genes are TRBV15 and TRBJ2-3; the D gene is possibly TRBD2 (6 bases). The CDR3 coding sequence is TGTGCCACCAGCAAAGCTAACGGGAGAACAGATACGCAGTATTTT. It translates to CATSKANGRTDTQYF.